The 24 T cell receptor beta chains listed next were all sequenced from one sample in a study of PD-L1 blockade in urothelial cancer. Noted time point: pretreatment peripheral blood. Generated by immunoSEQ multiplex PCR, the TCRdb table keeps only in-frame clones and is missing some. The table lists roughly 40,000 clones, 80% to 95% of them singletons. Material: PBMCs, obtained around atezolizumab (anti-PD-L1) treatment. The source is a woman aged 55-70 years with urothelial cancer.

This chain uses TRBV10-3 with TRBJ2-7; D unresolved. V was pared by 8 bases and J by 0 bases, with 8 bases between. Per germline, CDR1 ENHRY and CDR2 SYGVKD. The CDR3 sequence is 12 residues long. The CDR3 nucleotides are TGTGCCATCCGATCGAGCTCCTACGAGCAGTACTTC. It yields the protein CAIRSSSYEQYF.

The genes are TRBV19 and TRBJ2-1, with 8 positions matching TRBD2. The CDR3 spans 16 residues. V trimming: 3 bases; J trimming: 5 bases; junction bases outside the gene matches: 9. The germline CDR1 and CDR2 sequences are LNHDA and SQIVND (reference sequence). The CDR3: CASSIQRLARNNEQFF. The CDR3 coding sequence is TGTGCCAGTAGTATCCAGCGACTAGCGCGAAACAATGAGCAGTTCTTC.

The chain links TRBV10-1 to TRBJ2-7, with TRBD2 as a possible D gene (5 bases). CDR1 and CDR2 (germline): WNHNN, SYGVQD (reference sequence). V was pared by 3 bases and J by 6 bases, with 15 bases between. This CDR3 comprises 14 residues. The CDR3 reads CASSERTDRGEQYF. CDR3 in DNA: TGCGCCAGCAGTGAAAGGACTGACCGGGGCGAGCAGTACTTC.

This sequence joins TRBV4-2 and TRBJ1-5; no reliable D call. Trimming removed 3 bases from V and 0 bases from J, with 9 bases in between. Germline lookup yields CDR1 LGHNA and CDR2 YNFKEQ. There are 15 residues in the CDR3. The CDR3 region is CASSQGDTSNQPQHF. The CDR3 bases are TGTGCCAGCAGCCAGGGCGATACTAGCAATCAGCCCCAGCATTTT.

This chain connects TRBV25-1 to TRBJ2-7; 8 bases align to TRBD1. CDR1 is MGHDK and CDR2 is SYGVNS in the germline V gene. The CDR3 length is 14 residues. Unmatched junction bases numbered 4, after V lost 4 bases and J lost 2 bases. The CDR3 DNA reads TGTGCCAGCAGTGTCAGGGGGCGGACCTACGAGCAGTACTTC. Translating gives CASSVRGRTYEQYF.

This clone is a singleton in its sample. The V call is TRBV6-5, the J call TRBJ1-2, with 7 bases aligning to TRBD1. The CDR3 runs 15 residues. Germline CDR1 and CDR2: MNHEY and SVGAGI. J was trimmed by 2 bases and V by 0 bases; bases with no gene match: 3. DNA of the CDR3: TGTGCCAGCAGTTACTCTCCAGGGGGGAACTATGGCTACACCTTC. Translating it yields CASSYSPGGNYGYTF.

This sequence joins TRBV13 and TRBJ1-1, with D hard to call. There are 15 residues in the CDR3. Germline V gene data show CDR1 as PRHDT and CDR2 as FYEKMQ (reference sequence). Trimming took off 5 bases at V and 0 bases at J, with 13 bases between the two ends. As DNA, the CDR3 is TGTGCCAGCAGCCCCATGGGAGGGATGAACACTGAAGCTTTCTTT. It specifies CASSPMGGMNTEAFF.

CDR3 protein: CASSKTTSGYYNEQFF. Written as DNA, the CDR3 is TGTGCCAGCAGTAAAACGACTAGCGGCTACTACAATGAGCAGTTCTTC. This chain links TRBV27 with TRBJ2-1; 9 positions match TRBD2. The CDR3 totals 16 residues. V shed 5 bases, J shed 3 bases, and the junction held 8 bases outside the gene matches. Germline assignment: CDR1 MNHEY and CDR2 SMNVEV (reference sequence).

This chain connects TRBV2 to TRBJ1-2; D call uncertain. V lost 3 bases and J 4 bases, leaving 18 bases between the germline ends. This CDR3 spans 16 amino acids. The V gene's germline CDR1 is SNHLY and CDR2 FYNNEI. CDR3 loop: CASSDYSAAALYGYTF. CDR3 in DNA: TGTGCCAGCAGTGACTATTCCGCGGCAGCCCTCTATGGCTACACCTTC. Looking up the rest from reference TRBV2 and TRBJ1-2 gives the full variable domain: EPEVTQTPSHQVTQMGQEVILRCVPISNHLYFYWYRQILGQKVEFLVSFYNNEISEKSEIFDDQFSVERPDGSNFTLKIRSTKLEDSAMYFCASSDYSAAALYGYTFGSGTRLTVV.

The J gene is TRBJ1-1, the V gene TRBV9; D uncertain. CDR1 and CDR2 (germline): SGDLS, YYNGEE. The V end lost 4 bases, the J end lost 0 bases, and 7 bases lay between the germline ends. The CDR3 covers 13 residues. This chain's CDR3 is CASSSGMNTEAFF. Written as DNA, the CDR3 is TGTGCCAGCAGCTCAGGCATGAACACTGAAGCTTTCTTT.

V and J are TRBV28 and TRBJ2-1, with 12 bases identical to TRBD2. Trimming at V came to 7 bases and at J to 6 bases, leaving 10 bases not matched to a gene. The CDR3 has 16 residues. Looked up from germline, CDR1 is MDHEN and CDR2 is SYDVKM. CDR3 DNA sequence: TGTGCCAGCACAGGGCTAGCGGGAGGGCCTCGCAATGAGCAGTTCTTC. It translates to CASTGLAGGPRNEQFF. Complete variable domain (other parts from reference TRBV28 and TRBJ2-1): DVKVTQSSRYLVKRTGEKVFLECVQDMDHENMFWYRQDPGLGLRLIYFSYDVKMKEKGDIPEGYSVSREKKERFSLILESASTNQTSMYLCASTGLAGGPRNEQFFGPGTRLTVL.

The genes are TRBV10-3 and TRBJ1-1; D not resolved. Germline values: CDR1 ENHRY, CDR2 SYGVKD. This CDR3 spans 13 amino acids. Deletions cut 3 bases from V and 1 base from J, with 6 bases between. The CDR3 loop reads CAISELENTEAFF. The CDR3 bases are TGTGCCATCAGTGAACTTGAGAACACTGAAGCTTTCTTT.

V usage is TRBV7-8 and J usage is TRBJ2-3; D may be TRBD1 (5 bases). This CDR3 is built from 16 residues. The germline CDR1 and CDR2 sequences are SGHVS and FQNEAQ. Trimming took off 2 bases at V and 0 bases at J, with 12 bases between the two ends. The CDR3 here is CASSLNRFTSTDTQYF. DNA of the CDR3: TGTGCCAGCAGCTTAAACAGGTTCACTAGCACAGATACGCAGTATTTT.

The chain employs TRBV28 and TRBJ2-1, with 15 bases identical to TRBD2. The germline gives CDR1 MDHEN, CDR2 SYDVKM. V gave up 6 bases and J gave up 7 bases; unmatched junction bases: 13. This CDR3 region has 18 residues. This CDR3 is CASRKRDWTSGRGNEQFF. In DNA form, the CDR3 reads TGTGCCAGCAGAAAGAGGGATTGGACTAGCGGGAGGGGAAATGAGCAGTTCTTC.

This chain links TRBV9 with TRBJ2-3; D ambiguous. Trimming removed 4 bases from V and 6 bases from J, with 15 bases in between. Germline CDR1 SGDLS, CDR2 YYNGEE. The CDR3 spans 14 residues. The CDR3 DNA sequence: TGTGCCAGCAGCCCCCGCCGGTGGGCTGATACGCAGTATTTT. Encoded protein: CASSPRRWADTQYF.

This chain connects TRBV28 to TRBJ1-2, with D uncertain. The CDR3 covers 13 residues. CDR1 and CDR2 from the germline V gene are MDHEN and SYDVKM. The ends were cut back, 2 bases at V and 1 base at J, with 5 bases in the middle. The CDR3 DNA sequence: TGTGCCAGCAGTTTAACAATTAACTATGGCTACACCTTC. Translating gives CASSLTINYGYTF.

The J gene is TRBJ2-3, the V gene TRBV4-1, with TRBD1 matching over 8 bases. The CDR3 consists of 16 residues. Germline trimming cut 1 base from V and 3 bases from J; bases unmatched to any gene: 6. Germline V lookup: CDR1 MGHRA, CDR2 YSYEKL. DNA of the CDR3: TGCGCCAGCAGCCAAGGGCGACAGGGGATGACAGATACGCAGTATTTT. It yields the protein CASSQGRQGMTDTQYF.

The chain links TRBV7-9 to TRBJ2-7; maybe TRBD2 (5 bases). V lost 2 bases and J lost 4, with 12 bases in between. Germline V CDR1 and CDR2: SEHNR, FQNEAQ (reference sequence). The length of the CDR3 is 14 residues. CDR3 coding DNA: TGTGCCAGCAGCTTAACGGGCGGGTCGTACGAGCAGTACTTC. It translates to CASSLTGGSYEQYF.

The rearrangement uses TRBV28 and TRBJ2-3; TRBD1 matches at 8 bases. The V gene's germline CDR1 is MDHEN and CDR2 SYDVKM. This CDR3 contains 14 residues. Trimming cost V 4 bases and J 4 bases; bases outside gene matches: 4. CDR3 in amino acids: CASSSEQGADTQYF. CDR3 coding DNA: TGTGCCAGCAGTTCAGAACAGGGGGCAGATACGCAGTATTTT.

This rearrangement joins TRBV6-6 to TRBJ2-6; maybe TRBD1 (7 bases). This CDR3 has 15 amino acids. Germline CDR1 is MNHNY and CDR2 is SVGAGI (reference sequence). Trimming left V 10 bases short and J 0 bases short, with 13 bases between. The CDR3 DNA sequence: TGTGCCACCAGGGGGGCAATCTCTGGGGCCAACGTCCTGACTTTC. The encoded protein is CATRGAISGANVLTF.

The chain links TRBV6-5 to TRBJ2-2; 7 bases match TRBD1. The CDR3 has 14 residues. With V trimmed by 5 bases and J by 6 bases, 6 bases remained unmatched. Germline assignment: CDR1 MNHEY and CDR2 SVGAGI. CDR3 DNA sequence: TGTGCCAGCAGTGATGACAGGGCGGCCGGGGAGCTGTTTTTT. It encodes CASSDDRAAGELFF.

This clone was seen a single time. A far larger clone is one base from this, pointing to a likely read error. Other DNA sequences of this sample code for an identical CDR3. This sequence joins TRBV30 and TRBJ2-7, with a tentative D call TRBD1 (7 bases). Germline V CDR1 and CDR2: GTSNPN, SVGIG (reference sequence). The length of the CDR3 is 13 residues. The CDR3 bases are TGTGCCCGGAGTCCAGGGGGGTCCAATGAGCAGTACTTC. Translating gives CARSPGGSNEQYF.

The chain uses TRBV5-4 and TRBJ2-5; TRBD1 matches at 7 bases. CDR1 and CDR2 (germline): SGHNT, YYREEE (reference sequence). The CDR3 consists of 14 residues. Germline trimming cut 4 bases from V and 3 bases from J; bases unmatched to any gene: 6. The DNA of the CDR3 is TGTGCCAGCAGCGTGAACAGGGGAGAAGAGACCCAGTACTTC. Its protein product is CASSVNRGEETQYF.

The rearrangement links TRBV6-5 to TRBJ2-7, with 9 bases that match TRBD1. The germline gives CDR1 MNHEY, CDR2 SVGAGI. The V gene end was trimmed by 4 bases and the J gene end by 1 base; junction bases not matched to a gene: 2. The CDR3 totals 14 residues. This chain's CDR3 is CASSLGQGSYEQYF. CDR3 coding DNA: TGTGCCAGCAGTTTGGGACAGGGATCCTACGAGCAGTACTTC.